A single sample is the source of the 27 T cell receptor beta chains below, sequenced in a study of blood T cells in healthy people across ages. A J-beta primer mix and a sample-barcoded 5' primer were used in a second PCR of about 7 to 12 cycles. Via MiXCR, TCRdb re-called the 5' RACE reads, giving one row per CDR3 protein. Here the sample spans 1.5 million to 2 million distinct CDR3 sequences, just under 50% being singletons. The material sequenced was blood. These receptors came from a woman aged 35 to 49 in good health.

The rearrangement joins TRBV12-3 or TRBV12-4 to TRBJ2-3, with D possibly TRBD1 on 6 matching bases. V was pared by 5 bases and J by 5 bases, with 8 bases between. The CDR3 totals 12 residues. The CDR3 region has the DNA TGTGCCAGCAGTAACAGGGTAGATACGCAGTATTTT. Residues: CASSNRVDTQYF.

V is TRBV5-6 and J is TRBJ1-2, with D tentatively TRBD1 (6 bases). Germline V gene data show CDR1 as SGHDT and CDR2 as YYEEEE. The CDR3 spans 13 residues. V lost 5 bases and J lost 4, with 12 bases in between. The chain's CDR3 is CASSSGHTYGYTF. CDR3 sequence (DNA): TGTGCCAGCAGTTCGGGACATACCTATGGCTACACCTTC.

This CDR3 reads CASSSGQINEKLFF. The CDR3 nucleotides read TGTGCCAGCAGCTCGGGCCAGATTAATGAAAAACTGTTTTTT. The chain couples TRBV6-6 to TRBJ1-4; D not certain. The CDR3 runs to 14 residues. Germline CDR1 is MNHNY and CDR2 is SVGAGI (reference sequence). Trimming shortened V by 6 bases and J by 4 bases, and 12 bases separated the two germline ends.

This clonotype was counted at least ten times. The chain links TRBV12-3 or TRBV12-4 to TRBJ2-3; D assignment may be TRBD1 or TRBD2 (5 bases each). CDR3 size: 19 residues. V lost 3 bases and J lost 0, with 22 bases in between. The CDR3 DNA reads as TGTGCCAGCAGTTTTCCGGGACCAGAGGAATACTCTAGCACAGATACGCAGTATTTT. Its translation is CASSFPGPEEYSSTDTQYF.

CDR3 DNA: TGTGCCAGCAGCTTTAGCCCGACCCAGTACTTC. Translated: CASSFSPTQYF. V gene TRBV2 combines with J gene TRBJ2-5; no clear D gene. Germline V gene sequence: CDR1 SNHLY, CDR2 FYNNEI. Trimming stripped 6 bases from V and 7 bases from J, with 9 bases between. This CDR3 spans 11 amino acids. The full variable domain, in which reference TRBV2 and TRBJ2-5 provide the parts outside the CDR3, is EPEVTQTPSHQVTQMGQEVILRCVPISNHLYFYWYRQILGQKVEFLVSFYNNEISEKSEIFDDQFSVERPDGSNFTLKIRSTKLEDSAMYFCASSFSPTQYFGPGTRLLVL.

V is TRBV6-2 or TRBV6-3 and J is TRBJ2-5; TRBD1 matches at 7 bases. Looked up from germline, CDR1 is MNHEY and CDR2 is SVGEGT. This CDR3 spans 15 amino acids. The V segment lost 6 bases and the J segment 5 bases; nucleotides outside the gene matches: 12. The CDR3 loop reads CASRLGQSLRETQYF. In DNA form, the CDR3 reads TGTGCCAGCAGATTGGGACAGTCCCTTCGGGAGACCCAGTACTTC.

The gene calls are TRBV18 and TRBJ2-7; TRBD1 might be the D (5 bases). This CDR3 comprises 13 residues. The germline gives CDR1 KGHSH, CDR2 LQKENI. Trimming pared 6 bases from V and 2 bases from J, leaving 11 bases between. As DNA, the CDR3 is TGTGCCAGCTCCCCTATAGGGGCCTACGAGCAGTACTTC. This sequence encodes CASSPIGAYEQYF.

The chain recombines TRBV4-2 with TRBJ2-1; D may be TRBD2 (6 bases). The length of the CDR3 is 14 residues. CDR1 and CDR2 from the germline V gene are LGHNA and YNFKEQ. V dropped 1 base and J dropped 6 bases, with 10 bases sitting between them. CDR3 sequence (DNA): TGTGCCAGCAGCCAAGGGCTAGCGCGCAATGAGCAGTTCTTC. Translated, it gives CASSQGLARNEQFF.

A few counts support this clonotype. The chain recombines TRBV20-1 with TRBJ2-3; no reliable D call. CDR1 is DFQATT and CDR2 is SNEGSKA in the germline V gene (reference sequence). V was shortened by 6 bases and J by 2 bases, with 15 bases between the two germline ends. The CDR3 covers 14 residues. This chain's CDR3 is CSAPNLAYTDTQYF. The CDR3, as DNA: TGCAGTGCACCCAACCTGGCGTACACAGATACGCAGTATTTT.

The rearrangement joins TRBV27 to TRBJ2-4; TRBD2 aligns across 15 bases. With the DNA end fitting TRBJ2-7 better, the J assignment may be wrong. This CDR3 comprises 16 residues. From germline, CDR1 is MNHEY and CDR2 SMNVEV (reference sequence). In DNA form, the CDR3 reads TGTGCCAGCAGTCGGACTAGCGGGGGGGCCGGGTTCGAGCAGTACTTC. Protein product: CASSRTSGGAGFEQYF.

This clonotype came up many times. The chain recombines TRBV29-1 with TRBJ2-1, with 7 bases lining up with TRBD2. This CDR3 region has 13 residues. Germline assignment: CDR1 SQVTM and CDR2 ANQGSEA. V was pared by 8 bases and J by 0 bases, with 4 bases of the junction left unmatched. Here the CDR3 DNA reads TGCAGCTCGCGGGGGAGCTCCTACAATGAGCAGTTCTTC. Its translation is CSSRGSSYNEQFF.

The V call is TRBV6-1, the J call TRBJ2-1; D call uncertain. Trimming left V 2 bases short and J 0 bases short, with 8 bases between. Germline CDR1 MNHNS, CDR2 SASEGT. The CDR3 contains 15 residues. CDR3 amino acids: CASSELVGSYNEQFF. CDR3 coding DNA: TGTGCCAGCAGTGAATTGGTGGGCTCCTACAATGAGCAGTTCTTC.

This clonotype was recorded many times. The CDR3 is CAISVGGSTDTQYF. The CDR3 region has the DNA TGTGCCATCAGTGTGGGGGGGTCCACAGATACGCAGTATTTT. The chain recombines TRBV10-3 with TRBJ2-3; 7 bases align to TRBD2. Germline CDR1 reads ENHRY; CDR2 reads SYGVKD. This CDR3 is 14 amino acids long. V was pared by 4 bases and J by 2 bases, with 3 bases of the junction left unmatched.

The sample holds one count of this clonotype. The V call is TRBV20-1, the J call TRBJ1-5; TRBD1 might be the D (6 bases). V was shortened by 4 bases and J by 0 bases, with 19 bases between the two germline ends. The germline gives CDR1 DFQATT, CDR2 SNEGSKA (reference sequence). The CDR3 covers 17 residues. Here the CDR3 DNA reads TGCAGTGCTACTCCCGGGACACTCTCTTATAGCAATCAGCCCCAGCATTTT. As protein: CSATPGTLSYSNQPQHF.

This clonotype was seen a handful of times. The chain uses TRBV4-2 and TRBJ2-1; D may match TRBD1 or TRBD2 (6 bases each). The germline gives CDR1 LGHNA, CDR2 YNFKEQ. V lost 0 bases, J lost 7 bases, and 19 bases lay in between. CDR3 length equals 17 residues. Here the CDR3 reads CASSQDGRGAQGNEQFF. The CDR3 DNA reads TGTGCCAGCAGCCAAGATGGTAGGGGGGCGCAGGGGAATGAGCAGTTCTTC.

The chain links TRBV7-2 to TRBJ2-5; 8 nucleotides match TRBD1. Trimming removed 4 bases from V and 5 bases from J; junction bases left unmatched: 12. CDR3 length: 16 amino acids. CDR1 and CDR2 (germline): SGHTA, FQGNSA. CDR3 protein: CASSWPVTGAQETQYF. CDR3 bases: TGTGCCAGCAGCTGGCCAGTGACAGGGGCCCAGGAGACCCAGTACTTC.

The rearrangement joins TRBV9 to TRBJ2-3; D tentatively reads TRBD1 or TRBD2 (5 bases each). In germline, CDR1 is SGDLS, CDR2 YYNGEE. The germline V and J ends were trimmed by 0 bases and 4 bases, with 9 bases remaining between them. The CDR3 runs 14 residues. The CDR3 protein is CASSVGGEADTQYF. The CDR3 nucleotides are TGTGCCAGCAGCGTAGGAGGGGAAGCAGATACGCAGTATTTT.

CDR3 in DNA: TGTGCCAGCAGTTTCGGGCAGAATGGCTACACCTTC. It encodes CASSFGQNGYTF. J is TRBJ1-2 and V is TRBV12-3 or TRBV12-4; D remains ambiguous. V was cut by 3 bases and J by 6 bases, with 8 bases left in between. The CDR3 consists of 12 residues.

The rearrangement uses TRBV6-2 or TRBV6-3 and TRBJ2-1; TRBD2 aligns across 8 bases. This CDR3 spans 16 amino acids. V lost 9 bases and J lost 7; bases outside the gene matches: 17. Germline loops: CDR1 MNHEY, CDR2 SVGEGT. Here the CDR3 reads CASQTTSAGGLNEQFF. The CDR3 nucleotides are TGTGCCAGTCAAACCACTAGCGCGGGGGGCTTGAATGAGCAGTTCTTC.

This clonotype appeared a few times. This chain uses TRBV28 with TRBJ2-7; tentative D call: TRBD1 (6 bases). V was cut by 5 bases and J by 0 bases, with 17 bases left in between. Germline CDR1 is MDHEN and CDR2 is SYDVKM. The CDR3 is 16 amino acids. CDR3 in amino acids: CASSTPWGLYSYEQYF. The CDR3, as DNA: TGTGCCAGCAGTACTCCTTGGGGGCTATACTCCTACGAGCAGTACTTC.

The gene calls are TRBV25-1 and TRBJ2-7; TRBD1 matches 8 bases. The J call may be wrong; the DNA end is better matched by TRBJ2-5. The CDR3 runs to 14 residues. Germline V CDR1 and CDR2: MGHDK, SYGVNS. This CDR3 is CASVTGEEGETQYF. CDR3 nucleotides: TGTGCCAGTGTGACAGGGGAAGAGGGAGAGACCCAGTACTTC.

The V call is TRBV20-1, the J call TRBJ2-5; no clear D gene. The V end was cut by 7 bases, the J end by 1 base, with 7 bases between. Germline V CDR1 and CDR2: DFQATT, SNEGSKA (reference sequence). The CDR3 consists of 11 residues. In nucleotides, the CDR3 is TGCAGTGGGGCTTCCCAAGAGACCCAGTACTTC. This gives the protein CSGASQETQYF.

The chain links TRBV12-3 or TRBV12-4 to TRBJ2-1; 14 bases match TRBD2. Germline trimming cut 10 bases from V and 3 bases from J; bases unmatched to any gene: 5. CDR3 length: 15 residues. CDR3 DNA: TGTGCCATAGAGACTAGCGGGGGGGTCTACAATGAGCAGTTCTTC. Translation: CAIETSGGVYNEQFF.

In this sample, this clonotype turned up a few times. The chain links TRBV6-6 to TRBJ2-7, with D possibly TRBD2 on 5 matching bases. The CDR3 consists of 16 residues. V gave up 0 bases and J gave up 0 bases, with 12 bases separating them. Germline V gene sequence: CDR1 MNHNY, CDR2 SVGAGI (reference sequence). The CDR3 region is CASSYSKQRSSYEQYF. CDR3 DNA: TGTGCCAGCAGTTACTCGAAACAGCGGAGCTCCTACGAGCAGTACTTC.

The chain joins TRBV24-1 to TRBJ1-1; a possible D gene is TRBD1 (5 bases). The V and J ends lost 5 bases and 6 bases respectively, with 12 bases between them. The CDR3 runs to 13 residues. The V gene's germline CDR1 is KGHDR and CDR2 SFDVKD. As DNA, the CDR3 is TGTGCCACCAGTGGGGGGAAAGCAGCTGAAGCTTTCTTT. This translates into CATSGGKAAEAFF.

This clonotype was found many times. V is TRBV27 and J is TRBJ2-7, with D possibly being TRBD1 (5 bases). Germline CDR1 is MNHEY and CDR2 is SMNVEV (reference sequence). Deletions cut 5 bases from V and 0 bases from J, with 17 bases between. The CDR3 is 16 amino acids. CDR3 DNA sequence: TGTGCCAGCAGTAGGTATGAGCAGGGTAACTCCTACGAGCAGTACTTC. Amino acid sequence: CASSRYEQGNSYEQYF.

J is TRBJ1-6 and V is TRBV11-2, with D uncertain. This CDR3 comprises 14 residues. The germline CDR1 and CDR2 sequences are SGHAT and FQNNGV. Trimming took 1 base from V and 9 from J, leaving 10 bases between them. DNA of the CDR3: TGTGCCAGCAGCTTAGTGGTCGGAATTTCACCCCTCCACTTT. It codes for CASSLVVGISPLHF.